This T cell receptor beta chain emerged from a study of OX40 agonist ivuxolimab in advanced cancers. Clones were sequenced by immunoSEQ multiplex PCR, and TCRdb holds only the in-frame ones, with some missing. The table records about 55,000 clones, roughly 85% of them present only once. The CDR3 has 13 residues. Trimming pared 5 bases from V and 10 bases from J, leaving 12 bases between. The germline V gene has CDR1 SGHAT and CDR2 FQDESV (reference sequence). This clone has a count of ten or more. The clonotype originates from an adult with an advanced solid tumor such as melanoma, head and neck, liver or kidney cancer. The rearrangement joins TRBV11-1 to TRBJ1-6; unclear D gene. Sample: CD4+ or CD8+ T cells sorted from blood, taken in a trial of the OX40 agonist ivuxolimab. Here the CDR3 reads CASSGSGWSPLHF. CDR3 sequence (DNA): TGTGCCAGCAGCGGCAGTGGGTGGTCACCCCTCCACTTT.